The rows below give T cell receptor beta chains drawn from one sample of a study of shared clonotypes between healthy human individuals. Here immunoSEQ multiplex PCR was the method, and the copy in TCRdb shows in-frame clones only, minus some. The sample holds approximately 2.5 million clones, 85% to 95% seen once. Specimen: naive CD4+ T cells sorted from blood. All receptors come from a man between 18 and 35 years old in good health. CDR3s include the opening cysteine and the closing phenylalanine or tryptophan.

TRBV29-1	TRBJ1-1	CSASQGGTEAFF
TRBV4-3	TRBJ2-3	CASSQIGTGTDTQYF
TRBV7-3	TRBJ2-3	CASSLGGGADTQYF
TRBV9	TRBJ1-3	CASSVGGILSGNTIYF
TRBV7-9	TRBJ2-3	CASSLGGSGTTDTQYF
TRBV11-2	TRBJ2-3	CASSLVTDTQYF
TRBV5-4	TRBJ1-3	CASNGQGGNTIYF
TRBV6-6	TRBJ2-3	CASSLLAEFTDTQYF
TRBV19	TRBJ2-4	CASSITSGGAGSAKNIQYF
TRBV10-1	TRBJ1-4	CASSGGQGEKLFF
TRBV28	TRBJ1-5	CASSGRGLDNQPQHF
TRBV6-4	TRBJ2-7	CASSLRADPYEQYF
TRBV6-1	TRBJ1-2	CASSEGGGPRGYTF
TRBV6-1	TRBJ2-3	CASSEGLAGSPSYTQYF
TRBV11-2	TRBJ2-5	CASSLGGQETQYF
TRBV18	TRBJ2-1	CASSPGTGGSEQFF
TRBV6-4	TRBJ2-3	CASSALKTGSGTDTQYF
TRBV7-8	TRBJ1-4	CASSLVGQGREKLFF